The rows below give T cell receptor beta chains drawn from one sample of a study of T cell changes during pregnancy in multiple sclerosis. Libraries were prepared by immunoSEQ multiplex PCR; TCRdb keeps only in-frame clonotypes and omits some of them. The repertoire consists of 90,000 to 95,000 clones, with 90% to 95% occurring once and the leading ten covering less than 2.5%. Here the sequenced sample was peripheral blood, taken in the third trimester of pregnancy. The receptors derive from a female donor with multiple sclerosis, enrolled in a pregnancy study. CDR3s include the opening cysteine and the closing phenylalanine or tryptophan. A D gene is named only where the DNA matches it firmly. The size entry is marked missing in some rows and otherwise reads once, few, many or a size class.

D gene: .
J gene: TRBJ1-2
clone size: .
V gene: TRBV6-1
CDR3 protein: CASSALTLRGVSPYGYTF
CDR3 DNA: TGTGCCAGCAGTGCCCTCACTCTGCGGGGCGTCTCTCCGTATGGCTACACCTTC

D gene: TRBD2
J gene: TRBJ2-7
clone size: .
V gene: TRBV27
CDR3 protein: CASRLYGGGSYEQYF
CDR3 DNA: TGTGCCAGCAGGCTCTATGGGGGAGGGTCCTACGAGCAGTACTTC

D gene: .
J gene: TRBJ2-1
clone size: .
V gene: TRBV19
CDR3 protein: CASNPSGDFSYNEQFF
CDR3 DNA: TGTGCCAGTAACCCCTCCGGGGACTTCTCCTACAATGAGCAGTTCTTC

D gene: TRBD2
J gene: TRBJ2-3
clone size: .
V gene: TRBV4-1
CDR3 protein: CASSPPAASGRRADTQYF
CDR3 DNA: TGCGCCAGCAGCCCCCCCGCGGCTAGCGGGAGGAGAGCAGATACGCAGTATTTT

D gene: TRBD1
J gene: TRBJ1-1
clone size: .
V gene: TRBV5-1
CDR3 protein: CASSLVFGGTANTEAFF
CDR3 DNA: TGCGCCAGCAGCTTGGTTTTTGGCGGGACAGCGAACACTGAAGCTTTCTTT

D gene: .
J gene: TRBJ2-7
clone size: .
V gene: TRBV29-1
CDR3 protein: CSVETDRPYEQYF
CDR3 DNA: TGCAGCGTCGAAACTGACAGGCCCTACGAGCAGTACTTC

D gene: .
J gene: TRBJ2-2
clone size: .
V gene: TRBV11-2
CDR3 protein: CASSLGWAVTGELFF
CDR3 DNA: TGTGCCAGCAGCTTAGGATGGGCAGTAACCGGGGAGCTGTTTTTT

D gene: .
J gene: TRBJ1-2
clone size: .
V gene: TRBV6-1
CDR3 protein: CASSDKGTGEYGYTF
CDR3 DNA: TGTGCCAGCAGTGACAAGGGCACAGGAGAGTATGGCTACACCTTC

D gene: TRBD1
J gene: TRBJ2-7
clone size: .
V gene: TRBV28
CDR3 protein: CASSLFEGTGGAQYF
CDR3 DNA: TGTGCCAGCAGCCTGTTTGAGGGGACAGGGGGCGCCCAGTACTTC

D gene: .
J gene: TRBJ1-5
clone size: .
V gene: TRBV28
CDR3 protein: CASSFTAGVGQPQHF
CDR3 DNA: TGTGCCAGCAGCTTCACGGCGGGGGTGGGTCAGCCCCAGCATTTT

D gene: TRBD2
J gene: TRBJ2-2
clone size: .
V gene: TRBV4-1
CDR3 protein: CASSQEGLAGGMNTGELFF
CDR3 DNA: TGCGCCAGCAGCCAAGAGGGACTAGCGGGAGGCATGAACACCGGGGAGCTGTTTTTT

D gene: .
J gene: TRBJ2-2
clone size: .
V gene: TRBV7-2
CDR3 protein: CASSLGGVTGELFF
CDR3 DNA: TGTGCCAGCAGCTTAGGGGGAGTCACCGGGGAGCTGTTTTTT

D gene: .
J gene: TRBJ1-1
clone size: .
V gene: TRBV19
CDR3 protein: CASKQDSYTEAFF
CDR3 DNA: TGTGCCAGTAAGCAGGACTCGTACACTGAAGCTTTCTTT

D gene: TRBD2
J gene: TRBJ2-1
clone size: once
V gene: TRBV29-1
CDR3 protein: CSVPVTSGRTGQFF
CDR3 DNA: TGCAGCGTGCCTGTGACTAGCGGGAGAACAGGGCAGTTCTTC

D gene: .
J gene: TRBJ1-4
clone size: .
V gene: TRBV2
CDR3 protein: CASSPDSVRNEKLFF
CDR3 DNA: TGTGCCAGCAGTCCCGACAGTGTACGTAATGAAAAACTGTTTTTT

D gene: .
J gene: TRBJ1-1
clone size: .
V gene: TRBV6-1
CDR3 protein: CAGSLQGNTEAFF
CDR3 DNA: TGTGCCGGGAGCTTACAGGGTAACACTGAAGCTTTCTTT

D gene: .
J gene: TRBJ2-4
clone size: .
V gene: TRBV21-1
CDR3 protein: CASSKEWFPTGKGSYPKNIQYF
CDR3 DNA: TGTGCCAGCAGCAAAGAATGGTTTCCTACAGGGAAGGGCTCATACCCCAAAAACATTCAGTACTTC

D gene: .
J gene: TRBJ2-1
clone size: .
V gene: TRBV2
CDR3 protein: CASSEPLGRGNEQFF
CDR3 DNA: TGTGCCAGCAGTGAGCCCCTCGGAAGGGGCAATGAGCAGTTCTTC

D gene: TRBD1
J gene: TRBJ1-3
clone size: .
V gene: TRBV9
CDR3 protein: CASSPRDRVLGNTIYF
CDR3 DNA: TGTGCCAGCAGCCCCCGCGACAGGGTACTTGGAAACACCATATATTTT

D gene: TRBD2
J gene: TRBJ2-1
clone size: .
V gene: TRBV9
CDR3 protein: CASSAGLAGNEQFF
CDR3 DNA: TGTGCCAGCAGCGCAGGACTAGCGGGAAATGAGCAGTTCTTC

D gene: TRBD2
J gene: TRBJ2-5
clone size: .
V gene: TRBV15
CDR3 protein: CATSNPSGERSQKQETQYF
CDR3 DNA: TGTGCCACCAGCAATCCTAGCGGGGAACGCTCACAGAAACAAGAGACCCAGTACTTC

D gene: .
J gene: TRBJ2-5
clone size: .
V gene: TRBV7-9
CDR3 protein: CASSLVRTTQETQYF
CDR3 DNA: TGTGCCAGCAGCTTAGTCCGGACAACCCAAGAGACCCAGTACTTC

D gene: TRBD1
J gene: TRBJ2-7
clone size: .
V gene: TRBV19
CDR3 protein: CASSIRQGTLYEQYF
CDR3 DNA: TGTGCCAGTAGTATCCGACAGGGGACCCTCTACGAGCAGTACTTC